This T cell receptor (beta chain) is from a study of T cell repertoires in cytomegalovirus infection (dated 2019 in TCRdb). In the study overall: The HLA type of each donor mattered for the analysis, because public TCR beta signatures pointed to carriage of CMV infection along with the matching HLA type. Here is what the overall study found, with its caveats: In both this cohort and an independent roughly 350-donor cohort, the cumulative frequency of public TCR beta family members distinguished carriers of CMV infection plus the relevant HLA type. In the ex vivo response, HLA-C-restricted CMV-specific TCR beta clonotypes were dominant, and in two of eight donors the single most frequent clonotype came from this HLA-C-restricted group.

This sample was sequenced with an Illumina HiSeq 1500. Using fastp trimming at Q25 and MiXCR clonotype assembly, TCRdb reanalyzed the public sequencing data and kept in-frame beta chains. Each CDR3 protein appears once, grouped with its most common genes and DNA. This sample holds about 310,000 distinct CDR3 sequences; about a sixth were observed only once. Approximately 12% of the sample is held by the ten biggest clonotypes. This clonotype was counted many times. Its specific antigen is unknown. Base qualities were left out, and no much larger clone turns up one base away. Unmatched junction bases come to 17, with V trimmed by 4 bases and J by 4 bases. The CDR3 contains 18 residues, cysteine and phenylalanine counted. Of all the DNA, just the CDR3 is kept, 54 bases in frame from base 1. From a lookup of the germline V gene, CDR1 and CDR2 are SGHDN and FVKESK.

This chain joins TRBV14 to TRBJ2-5, and 8 junctional nucleotides match TRBD1. The sequence was obtained from a human donor in good health (CMV status not recorded). Some clones in this sample may be carry-over from other donors' samples. The sample consisted of PBMCs. The CDR3 protein is CASSRVLTPGQEGETQYF. The DNA sequence reads TGTGCCAGCAGCCGCGTACTTACTCCGGGACAGGAGGGAGAGACCCAGTACTTC.